This TCR beta chain originates from a study of vaccination and CD4 T cells after COVID-19. About this clonotype: Antigen: not known.

Researchers used the Oncomine TCR Beta short-read assay to sequence DNA from cultured CD4+ T cells. TCRdb redid the calling of the PCR reads with MiXCR, one entry per CDR3 protein. The sample holds about 13,000 distinct CDR3 sequences; about two fifths are singletons and the top ten take roughly an eighth. The germline V gene encodes CDR1 DFQATT and CDR2 SNEGSKA (reference sequence). The CDR3 sequence is 16 residues long. Trimming cost V 6 bases and J 0 bases, with 18 bases left between them. The treatment: roughly ten-day PBMC culture with coronavirus spike peptide pools or control peptides (ViraFEST assay). Investigators isolated CD4+ T cells by negative selection after less than twelve days of culture.

The chain joins TRBV20-1 to TRBJ1-3; perhaps TRBD1 as D (5 bases). The specimen was CD4+ T cells from blood, cultured in vitro. The clonotype was recovered from a human donor who had recovered from COVID-19. The CDR3 region has the DNA TGCAGTGCCCGGACCCCTTTACAGGACTCTGGAAACACCATATATTTT. This gives the protein CSARTPLQDSGNTIYF.